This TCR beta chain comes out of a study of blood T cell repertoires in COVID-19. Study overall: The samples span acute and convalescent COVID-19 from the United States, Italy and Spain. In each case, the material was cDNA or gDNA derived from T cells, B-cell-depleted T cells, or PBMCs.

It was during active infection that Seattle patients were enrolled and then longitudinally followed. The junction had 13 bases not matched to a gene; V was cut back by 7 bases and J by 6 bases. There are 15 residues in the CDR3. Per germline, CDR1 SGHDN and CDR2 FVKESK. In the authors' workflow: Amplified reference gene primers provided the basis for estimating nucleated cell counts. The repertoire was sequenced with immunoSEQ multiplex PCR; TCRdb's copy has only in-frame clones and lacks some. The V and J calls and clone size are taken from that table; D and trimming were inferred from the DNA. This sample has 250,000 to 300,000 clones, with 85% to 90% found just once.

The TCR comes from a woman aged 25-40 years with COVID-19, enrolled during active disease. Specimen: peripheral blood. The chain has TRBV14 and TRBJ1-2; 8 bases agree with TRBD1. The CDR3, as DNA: TGTGCCAGCACACCGGGACAGGCCTTTGGGGATGGCTACACCTTC. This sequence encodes CASTPGQAFGDGYTF.